Below, 18 T cell receptor beta chains from the same sample are listed, as sequenced in a study of T cells in Graves' hyperthyroidism and ophthalmopathy. From RNA transcripts, TCR beta CDR3 regions were amplified. The HTBI primer set drove a first-round RT-PCR of the TCR CDR3. MiXCR, run by TCRdb on the multiplex PCR reads, gives a single entry per CDR3 protein. The profile shows about 52,000 distinct CDR3 sequences, 48% of them singletons. Sequencing used blood. The receptors here all came from a woman aged 45-65 years with Graves' ophthalmopathy.

This clonotype was found many times. The chain uses TRBV5-5 and TRBJ1-5, with 12 nucleotides matching TRBD1. V lost 4 bases to trimming and J lost 5 bases; unmatched junction nucleotides: 4. The germline gives CDR1 SGHKS, CDR2 YYEKEE (reference sequence). The CDR3 spans 15 residues. The CDR3 DNA is TGTGCCAGCAGCCCGGGACAGGGGGCCTATCAGCCCCAGCATTTT. Its translation: CASSPGQGAYQPQHF.

The gene calls are TRBV4-1 and TRBJ1-1, with a weak D call TRBD1 (6 bases). V lost 4 bases to trimming and J lost 2 bases, with 14 bases between them. Germline-derived CDR1 and CDR2 are MGHRA and YSYEKL. This CDR3 comprises 15 residues. As DNA, the CDR3 is TGCGCCAGCAGCCCATACAGGGAAGGCAACACTGAAGCTTTCTTT. Encoded protein: CASSPYREGNTEAFF.

This clonotype occurred many times. The rearrangement uses TRBV20-1 and TRBJ2-1; TRBD2 aligns across 8 bases. CDR1 is DFQATT, CDR2 SNEGSKA, per germline (reference sequence). The CDR3 has 14 residues. Losses at the gene ends were 6 bases for V and 8 bases for J; bases not matched to a gene: 12. CDR3 DNA: TGCAGTGCAACCGGGGGGGCCGGAGTCGATGAGCAGTTCTTC. Protein product: CSATGGAGVDEQFF.

This clonotype occurred once. The CDR3 sequence is CASSHREHMDTEAFF. In nucleotides, the CDR3 is TGTGCCAGCAGCCATAGAGAACACATGGACACTGAAGCTTTCTTT. The chain uses TRBV12-3 or TRBV12-4 and TRBJ1-1; D gene ambiguous. Trimming shortened V by 6 bases and J by 3 bases, and 17 bases separated the two germline ends. The CDR3 spans 15 residues.

In DNA, the CDR3 is TGCAGTGCTTCCGGGACCATCTCCTACGAGCAGTACTTC. It is translated as CSASGTISYEQYF. The J gene is TRBJ2-7, the V gene TRBV20-1; D assignment may be TRBD1 or TRBD2 (5 bases each). Germline V gives CDR1 DFQATT, CDR2 SNEGSKA (reference sequence). The CDR3 has 13 amino acids. Deletions cut 5 bases from V and 0 bases from J, with 11 bases between.

This clonotype has ten or more counts. The genes are TRBV7-2 and TRBJ2-5; perhaps TRBD2 as D (5 bases). V gave up 1 base and J gave up 4 bases, with 10 bases separating them. The CDR3 spans 14 residues. Germline assignment: CDR1 SGHTA and CDR2 FQGNSA. This chain's CDR3 is CASSLGPRGETQYF. The CDR3 DNA reads as TGTGCCAGCAGCTTAGGGCCTCGGGGAGAGACCCAGTACTTC.

The chain combines TRBV5-4 with TRBJ2-3; TRBD2 aligns across 10 bases. This CDR3 region has 18 residues. Germline CDR1 reads SGHNT; CDR2 reads YYREEE (reference sequence). Trimming took 4 bases from V and 1 from J; bases not matched to a gene: 12. The DNA of the CDR3 is TGTGCCAGCAGCCAATTCCCGCCGGGGACTAGCGGCACAGATACGCAGTATTTT. Translated: CASSQFPPGTSGTDTQYF.

The chain uses TRBV7-9 and TRBJ1-1; no definite D call. This CDR3 contains 14 residues. Per the germline V gene, CDR1 is SEHNR and CDR2 is FQNEAQ (reference sequence). The V and J ends lost 5 bases and 3 bases respectively, with 13 bases between them. The CDR3 bases are TGTGCCAGCAGCCTGGTTGCAAGGGACACTGAAGCTTTCTTT. Translated: CASSLVARDTEAFF.

The J gene is TRBJ1-1, the V gene TRBV20-1; 8 bases are shared with TRBD1. The CDR3 has 14 amino acids. V lost 8 bases to trimming and J lost 4 bases; unmatched junction nucleotides: 12. CDR1 is DFQATT and CDR2 is SNEGSKA in the germline V gene (reference sequence). CDR3 nucleotide sequence: TGCAGTACCTCGGACAGGGTAGCGGGCACTGAAGCTTTCTTT. It encodes CSTSDRVAGTEAFF.

In this sample, this clonotype turned up many times. This chain uses TRBV5-1 with TRBJ2-3; 7 positions agree with TRBD2. There are 16 residues in the CDR3. The V and J ends lost 2 bases and 0 bases, in that order; junction bases with no gene match: 6. The germline V gene encodes CDR1 SGHRS and CDR2 YFSETQ. CDR3 protein: CASSLERGPSTDTQYF. The CDR3 region has the DNA TGCGCCAGCAGCTTAGAGCGGGGCCCCAGCACAGATACGCAGTATTTT.

As for this clonotype: At one of its ends the junction is not consistent with the germline gene, which may arise from a read error. This chain links TRBV7-9 with TRBJ1-1; D ambiguous. CDR1 and CDR2 from the germline V gene are SEHNR and FQNEAQ (reference sequence). The CDR3 covers 16 residues. The CDR3 loop is CASSLLRPGINTETFF. In DNA, the CDR3 is TGTGCCAGCAGCTTATTACGTCCGGGAATCAACACTGAAACTTTCTTT. The full variable domain, in which reference TRBV7-9 and TRBJ1-1 provide the parts outside the CDR3, is DTGVSQNPRHKITKRGQNVTFRCDPISEHNRLYWYRQTLGQGPEFLTYFQNEAQLEKSRLLSDRFSAERPKGSFSTLEIQRTEQGDSAMYLCASSLLRPGINTETFFGQGTRLTVV.

This clonotype was observed at least ten times. The chain links TRBV5-5 to TRBJ1-2; perhaps TRBD1 as D (5 bases). The CDR3 sequence is 13 residues long. Trimming left V 4 bases short and J 2 bases short, with 9 bases between. CDR1 is SGHKS, CDR2 YYEKEE, per germline (reference sequence). The CDR3 loop is CASSLAGNYGYTF. CDR3 bases: TGTGCCAGCAGCCTAGCAGGGAACTATGGCTACACCTTC.

The chain has TRBV3-1 and TRBJ1-1; TRBD1 matches 8 bases. Losses at the gene ends were 7 bases for V and 5 bases for J; bases not matched to a gene: 6. The germline V gene encodes CDR1 LGHDT and CDR2 YNNKEL (reference sequence). This CDR3 is built from 13 residues. CDR3 in amino acids: CASTFGTGTEAFF. Written as DNA, the CDR3 is TGTGCCAGCACCTTCGGGACAGGAACTGAAGCTTTCTTT.

By proportion, this clonotype is medium-sized. This sequence joins TRBV2 and TRBJ2-7; a weak D match, TRBD2 (5 bases). The CDR3 extends over 16 amino acids. The V and J ends lost 7 bases and 5 bases respectively, with 24 bases between them. Germline V gene data show CDR1 as SNHLY and CDR2 as FYNNEI. In nucleotides, the CDR3 is TGTGCCAGCACTAGCCGGGAAGCGGAGAGGGAGCACGAGCAGTACTTC. Translated: CASTSREAEREHEQYF.

This chain uses TRBV18 with TRBJ2-5, with D unresolved. Germline V gives CDR1 KGHSH, CDR2 LQKENI. The V gene lost 3 bases and the J gene lost 3 bases, with 11 bases spanning the gap. CDR3 size: 14 residues. CDR3 amino acids: CASSPGREEETQYF. In DNA, the CDR3 is TGTGCCAGCTCACCCGGGCGTGAGGAAGAGACCCAGTACTTC. The full variable domain, its missing parts supplied by reference TRBV18 and TRBJ2-5, is NAGVMQNPRHLVRRRGQEARLRCSPMKGHSHVYWYRQLPEEGLKFMVYLQKENIIDESGMPKERFSAEFPKEGPSILRIQQVVRGDSAAYFCASSPGREEETQYFGPGTRLLVL.

For this clonotype: One end of the junction fails to match germline, which may point to a read error. The rearrangement joins TRBV5-1 to TRBJ2-2, with TRBD2 as a possible D gene (5 bases). Germline CDR1 and CDR2: SGHRS and YFSETQ. The CDR3 is 13 amino acids. Here the CDR3 DNA reads TGCGCCAGCAGGATTAGGGTCACCGGGGAGCTGCCTTTT. This translates into CASRIRVTGELPF.

As to this clonotype: No conserved phenylalanine or tryptophan ends this CDR3, so it is likely a read error. V and J are TRBV20-1 and TRBJ1-1, with D possibly TRBD1 on 6 matching bases. Between the trimmed V and J ends, which lost 5 bases and 1 base, there was a span of 17 bases. The CDR3 extends over 15 amino acids. CDR1 and CDR2 (germline): DFQATT, SNEGSKA (reference sequence). CDR3 protein: CSAPGAGARNTEAFL. The CDR3, as DNA: TGCAGTGCTCCCGGAGCGGGGGCAAGGAACACTGAAGCTTTCTTA.

This clonotype was counted ten times or more. The chain combines TRBV7-3 with TRBJ2-1; 9 nucleotides agree with TRBD2. The germline V gene has CDR1 SGHTA and CDR2 FQGTGA. The trim removed 5 bases at V and 4 bases at J, leaving 9 bases unmatched. There are 16 residues in the CDR3. The CDR3 DNA is TGTGCCAGCAGCAGTGGGGGGCTAGCGGGGTACAATGAGCAGTTCTTC. This encodes CASSSGGLAGYNEQFF.